The subject of this entry is one T cell receptor (beta chain). This clonotype was seen repeatedly, ten times or more. The target of this receptor is not known. No base quality values were provided; no much bigger clone lies one nucleotide off. The data belong to a study of T cells in Graves' hyperthyroidism and ophthalmopathy (dated by TCRdb to about 2019). For the study in its entirety: Peripheral blood was collected at initial diagnosis, before any treatment. An independent validation cohort of around 19 hyperthyroidism patients and approximately 15 patients who later progressed to ophthalmopathy tested prospective prediction of ophthalmopathy. Thyroid tissue and blood T-cell repertoires from roughly six Graves' hyperthyroidism patients were also compared in the study. The paper describes TCR Vbeta CDR3 sequencing of some 130 peripheral blood samples, made up of 43 ophthalmopathy patients, roughly 72 hyperthyroidism patients and roughly 17 progressor patients. TCR V-J signatures able to tell the groups apart were searched for in a discovery cohort of more than 90 patients, of whom over 40 had Graves' ophthalmopathy and about 60 had stable Graves' hyperthyroidism. For training and testing, the 80 to 100 patients in the discovery cohort were randomly divided in a 7:3 ratio. After blood sampling, hyperthyroidism patients were treated with methimazole at a starting dose of 30 mg daily, and ophthalmopathy patients were treated with high-dose intravenous methylprednisolone.

CDR1 and CDR2, looked up from the germline V gene (reference sequence), are DFQATT and SNEGSKA. Trimming takes 4 bases from V and 0 bases from J, and the germline ends sit 13 bases apart. The CDR3 covers 16 residues, taking in both the cysteine and the phenylalanine. The sequence is cut down to CDR3 DNA, 48 bases in frame from base 1. What the research found in general, with its limitations: Ophthalmopathy was separated from stable hyperthyroidism by a 13 V-J signature model, with approximately 86% sensitivity and around 81% specificity obtained in cross-validation and 80%/75% obtained in testing. Most expanded thyroid clonotypes (frequency above 0.001) were also detected in blood, a finding suggesting that blood repertoires may reflect thyroid immune responses. During validation, the model predicted progression to ophthalmopathy a median of roughly 7.1 months ahead of onset, with around 71% sensitivity and more than 72% specificity. No statistical method was used to set the sample size in advance, and investigators knew the group allocation.

Amplification of TCR beta CDR3 regions was carried out from RNA transcripts. For the first round of RT-PCR on the TCR CDR3, the HTBI primer set was used together with the Qiagen OneStep RT-PCR kit. A second multiplex PCR round built the libraries, followed by size selection and purification. Libraries were sequenced paired-end with 100 bp reads on an Illumina HiSeq2000. Per the authors' processing: SOAPnuke was used to process the raw data, throwing out any read that contained adapters or uncalled bases, had a mean Phred below 15, or lacked an exact constant-primer or identifier match. High-quality paired reads were merged with COPE v1.2.5, and unique nucleotide sequences were defined as clonotypes. Clonotypes were aligned to IMGT TRBV, TRBD and TRBJ reference segments using MiTCR v1.1. The analysis included only V-J combinations with a frequency above 0.0001, which together covered 99.2% of the repertoires. A TCS score was defined as the ratio of F50 (clonal expansion) to E x V (chaos), with BLOSUM62-based TCRdist applied between CDR3 peptides within each V-J. Welch's t-statistics and random forest reduced 500 to 650 V-J features to 13, which were used in a naive Bayes classifier (R e1071). TCRdb reprocessing: public reads trimmed at Q25 with fastp, clones called with MiXCR, in-frame beta chains kept. Rows matching on CDR3 protein sequence are summarized as one entry with the most common DNA and genes. TCRdb, rather than the study authors, made the V and J calls. Here the sample has hundreds of thousands of distinct CDR3 sequences; under 15% occur a single time. The ten largest clones capture 9.2% of the sample.

Graves' hyperthyroidism was defined as stable when no progression to ophthalmopathy occurred over 18 months of follow-up. Hyperthyroidism patients were newly diagnosed, with disease duration under 2 months, and aged 18 to 65 years. Any patient with an uncontrolled infection, another autoimmune disease, pregnancy or lactation was excluded. Clinical symptoms, serum thyroxine and TRAb, thyroid ultrasound, and orbital computed tomography formed the basis for the diagnoses. PBMCs were separated from roughly 9.6 ml of fresh peripheral blood using Ficoll-Paque density gradient centrifugation. Trizol reagent was used to extract total RNA, and RNA quality was then checked on an Agilent 2100 Bioanalyzer.

Sequencing input: blood. This TCR derives from a woman between 18 and 30 years old with Graves' hyperthyroidism. The rearrangement joined TRBV20-1 to TRBJ2-6; too little of a D gene remains to name it. The DNA reads TGCAGTGCTACTCAGGACCCCCTCTCTGGGGCCAACGTCCTGACTTTC. Translated, this gives CSATQDPLSGANVLTF.